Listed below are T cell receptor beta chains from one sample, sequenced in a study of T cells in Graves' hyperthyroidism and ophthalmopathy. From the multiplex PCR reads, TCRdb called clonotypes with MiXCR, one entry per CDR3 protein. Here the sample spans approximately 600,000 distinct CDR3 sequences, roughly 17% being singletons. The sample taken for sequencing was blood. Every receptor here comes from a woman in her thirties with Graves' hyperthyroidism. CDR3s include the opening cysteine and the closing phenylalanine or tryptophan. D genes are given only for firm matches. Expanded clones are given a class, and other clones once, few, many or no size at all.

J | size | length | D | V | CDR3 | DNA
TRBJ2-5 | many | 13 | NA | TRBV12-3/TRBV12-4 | CASRGGLQETQYF | TGTGCCAGCAGGGGGGGACTCCAAGAGACCCAGTACTTC
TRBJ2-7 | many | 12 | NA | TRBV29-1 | CSVGQGEMEQYF | TGCAGCGTTGGCCAGGGAGAAATGGAGCAGTACTTC
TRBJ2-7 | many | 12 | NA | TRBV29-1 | CSVDDVNYEQYF | TGCAGCGTTGACGACGTAAACTACGAGCAGTACTTC
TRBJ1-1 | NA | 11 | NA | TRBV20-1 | CSARGDGEAFF | TGCAGTGCTAGAGGGGACGGTGAAGCTTTCTTT
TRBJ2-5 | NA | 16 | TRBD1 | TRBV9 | CASSAQGTGLTETQYF | TGTGCCAGCAGCGCCCAAGGGACAGGGCTAACAGAGACCCAGTACTTC
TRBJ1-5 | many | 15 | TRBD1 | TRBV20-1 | CSTGRGTGGNQPQHF | TGCAGTACGGGACGCGGGACAGGGGGAAATCAGCCCCAGCATTTT
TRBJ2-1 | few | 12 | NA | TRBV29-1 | CSALEGVGEQFF | TGCAGCGCCCTTGAAGGGGTGGGTGAGCAGTTCTTC
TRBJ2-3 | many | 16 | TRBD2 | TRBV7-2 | CASSPQAGPSTDTQYF | TGTGCCAGCAGCCCCCAAGCGGGACCCAGCACAGATACGCAGTATTTT
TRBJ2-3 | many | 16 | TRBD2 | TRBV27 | CASSYGTSGGADTQYF | TGTGCCAGCAGTTACGGGACTAGCGGTGGGGCAGATACGCAGTATTTT
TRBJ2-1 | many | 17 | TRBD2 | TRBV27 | CASSQRLAGTSYNEQFF | TGTGCCAGCAGTCAGAGACTAGCGGGGACCTCCTACAATGAGCAGTTCTTC
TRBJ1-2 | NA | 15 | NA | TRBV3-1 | CASSYRVEVNYGYTF | TGTGCCAGCAGCTACAGGGTCGAGGTGAACTATGGCTACACCTTC
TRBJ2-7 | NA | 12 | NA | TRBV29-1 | CSVSGPLGEQYF | TGCAGCGTGTCAGGGCCATTAGGCGAGCAGTACTTC
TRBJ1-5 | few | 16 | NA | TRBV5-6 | CASSFRGGNSNQPQHF | TGTGCCAGCAGCTTCAGGGGAGGTAACAGCAATCAGCCCCAGCATTTT
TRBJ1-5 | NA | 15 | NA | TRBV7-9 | CASSIDGDSNQPQHF | TGTGCCAGCAGCATCGACGGGGATAGCAATCAGCCCCAGCATTTT